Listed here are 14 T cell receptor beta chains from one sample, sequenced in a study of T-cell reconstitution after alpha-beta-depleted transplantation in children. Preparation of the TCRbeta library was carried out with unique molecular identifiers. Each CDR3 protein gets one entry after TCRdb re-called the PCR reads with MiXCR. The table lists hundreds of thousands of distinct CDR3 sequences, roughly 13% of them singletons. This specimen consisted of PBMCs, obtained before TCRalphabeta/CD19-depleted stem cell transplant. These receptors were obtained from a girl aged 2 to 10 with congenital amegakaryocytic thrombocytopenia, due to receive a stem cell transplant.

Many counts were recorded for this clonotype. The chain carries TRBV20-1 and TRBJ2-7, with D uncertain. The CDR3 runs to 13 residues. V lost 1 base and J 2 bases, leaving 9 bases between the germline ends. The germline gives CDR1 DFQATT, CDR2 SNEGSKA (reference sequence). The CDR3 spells CSARAQWPYEQYF. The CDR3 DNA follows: TGCAGTGCTAGAGCCCAGTGGCCCTACGAGCAGTACTTC.

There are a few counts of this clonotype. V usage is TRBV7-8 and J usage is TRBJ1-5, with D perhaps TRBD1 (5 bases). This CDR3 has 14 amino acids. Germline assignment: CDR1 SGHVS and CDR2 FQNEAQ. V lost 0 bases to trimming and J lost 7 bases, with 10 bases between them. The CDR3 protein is CASSLADTGQPQHF. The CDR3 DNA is TGTGCCAGCAGCTTAGCGGACACGGGGCAGCCCCAGCATTTT.

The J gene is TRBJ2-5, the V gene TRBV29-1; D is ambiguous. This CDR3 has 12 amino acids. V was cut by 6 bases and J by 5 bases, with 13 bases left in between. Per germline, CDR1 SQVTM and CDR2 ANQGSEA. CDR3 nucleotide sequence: TGCAGCGTGGAACCCTTGACGGAGACCCAGTACTTC. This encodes CSVEPLTETQYF.

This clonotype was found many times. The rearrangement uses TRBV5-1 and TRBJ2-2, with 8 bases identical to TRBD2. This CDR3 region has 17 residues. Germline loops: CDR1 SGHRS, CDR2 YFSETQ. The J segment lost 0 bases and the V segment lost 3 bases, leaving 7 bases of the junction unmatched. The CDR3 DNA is TGCGCCAGCAGCTGGACTAGCACATTCGCGAACACCGGGGAGCTGTTTTTT. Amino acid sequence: CASSWTSTFANTGELFF.

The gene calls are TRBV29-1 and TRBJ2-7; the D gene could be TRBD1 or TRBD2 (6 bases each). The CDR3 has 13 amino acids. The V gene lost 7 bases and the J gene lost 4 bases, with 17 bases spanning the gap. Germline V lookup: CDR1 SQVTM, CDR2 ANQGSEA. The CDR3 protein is CSAGPTGAYEQYF. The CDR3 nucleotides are TGCAGCGCGGGGCCCACGGGGGCTTACGAGCAGTACTTC.

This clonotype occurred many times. Here the CDR3 DNA reads TGCAGTGCTGAGTCCCCGGGACAGATCGTTGGTGGCTACACCTTC. Its translation: CSAESPGQIVGGYTF. The V call is TRBV20-1, the J call TRBJ1-2; TRBD1 agrees at 7 bases. J was trimmed by 7 bases and V by 5 bases; bases with no gene match: 16. The germline V gene encodes CDR1 DFQATT and CDR2 SNEGSKA (reference sequence). The CDR3 loop spans 15 amino acids.

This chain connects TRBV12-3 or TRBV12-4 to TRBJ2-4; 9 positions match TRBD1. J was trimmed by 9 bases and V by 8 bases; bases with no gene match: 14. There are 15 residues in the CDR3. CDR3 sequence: CASSKSTGGRGIQYF. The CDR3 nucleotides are TGTGCCAGCTCCAAATCGACAGGGGGACGGGGCATTCAGTACTTC.

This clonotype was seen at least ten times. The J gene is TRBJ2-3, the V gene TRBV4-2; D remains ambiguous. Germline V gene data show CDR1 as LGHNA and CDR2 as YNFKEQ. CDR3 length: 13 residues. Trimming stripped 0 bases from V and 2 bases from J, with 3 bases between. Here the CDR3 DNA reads TGTGCCAGCAGCCAAGACTCCACAGATACGCAGTATTTT. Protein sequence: CASSQDSTDTQYF.

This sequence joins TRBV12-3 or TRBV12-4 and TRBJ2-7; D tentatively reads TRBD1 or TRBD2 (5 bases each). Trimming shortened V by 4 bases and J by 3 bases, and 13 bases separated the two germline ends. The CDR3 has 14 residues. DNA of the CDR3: TGTGCCAGCAGTTCATTCCGGGACCTCTACGAGCAGTACTTC. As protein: CASSSFRDLYEQYF.

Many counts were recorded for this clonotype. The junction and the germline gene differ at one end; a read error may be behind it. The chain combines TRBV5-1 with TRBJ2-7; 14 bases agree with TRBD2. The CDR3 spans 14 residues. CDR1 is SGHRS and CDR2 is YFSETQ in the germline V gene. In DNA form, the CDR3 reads TGTGCCAGCAGTGGGACTAGCGGGAGTTACGAGCAGTACTTC. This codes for CASSGTSGSYEQYF.

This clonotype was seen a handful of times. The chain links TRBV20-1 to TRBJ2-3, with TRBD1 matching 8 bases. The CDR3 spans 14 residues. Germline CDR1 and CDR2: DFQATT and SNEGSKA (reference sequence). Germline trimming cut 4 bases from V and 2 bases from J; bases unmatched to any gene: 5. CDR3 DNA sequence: TGCAGTGCTACTGAGGACAGGGTCACAGATACGCAGTATTTT. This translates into CSATEDRVTDTQYF.

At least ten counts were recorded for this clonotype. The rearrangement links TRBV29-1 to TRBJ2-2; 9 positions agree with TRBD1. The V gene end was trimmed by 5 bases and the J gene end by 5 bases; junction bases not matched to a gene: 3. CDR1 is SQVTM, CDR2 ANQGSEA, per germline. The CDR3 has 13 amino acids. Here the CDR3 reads CSVTGGWTGELFF. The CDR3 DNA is TGCAGCGTTACAGGGGGCTGGACCGGGGAGCTGTTTTTT.

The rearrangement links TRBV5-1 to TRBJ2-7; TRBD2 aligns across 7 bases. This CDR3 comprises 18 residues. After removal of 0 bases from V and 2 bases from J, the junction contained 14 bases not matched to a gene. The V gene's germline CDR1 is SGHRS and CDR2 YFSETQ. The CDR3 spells CASSLEGSAGLMPYEQYF. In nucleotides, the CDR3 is TGCGCCAGCAGCTTGGAAGGGTCAGCGGGACTTATGCCCTACGAGCAGTACTTC.

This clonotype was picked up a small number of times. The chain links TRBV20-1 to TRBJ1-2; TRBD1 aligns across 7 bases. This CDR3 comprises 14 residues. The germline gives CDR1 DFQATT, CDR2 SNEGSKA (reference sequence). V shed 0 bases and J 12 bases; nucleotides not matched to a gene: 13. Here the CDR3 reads CSARDVGTDSLNTF. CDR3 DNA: TGCAGTGCTAGAGATGTCGGGACAGACTCCTTGAACACCTTC.